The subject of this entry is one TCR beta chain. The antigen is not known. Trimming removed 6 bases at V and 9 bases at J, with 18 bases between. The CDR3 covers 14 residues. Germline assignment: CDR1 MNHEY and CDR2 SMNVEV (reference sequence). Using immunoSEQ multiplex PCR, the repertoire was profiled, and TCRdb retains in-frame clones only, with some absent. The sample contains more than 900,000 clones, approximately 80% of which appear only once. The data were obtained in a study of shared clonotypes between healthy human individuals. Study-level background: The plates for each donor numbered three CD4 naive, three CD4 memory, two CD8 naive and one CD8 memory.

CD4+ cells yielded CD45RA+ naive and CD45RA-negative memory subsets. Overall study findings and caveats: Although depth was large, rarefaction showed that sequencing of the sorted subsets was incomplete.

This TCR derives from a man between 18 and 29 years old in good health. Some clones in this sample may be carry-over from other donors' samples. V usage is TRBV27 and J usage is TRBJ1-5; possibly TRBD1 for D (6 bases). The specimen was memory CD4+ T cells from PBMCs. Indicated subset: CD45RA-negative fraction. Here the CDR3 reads CASRPSGAGRPQHF. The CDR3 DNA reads TGTGCCAGCAGACCCTCGGGGGCCGGGAGGCCCCAGCATTTT.